The sequence of this TCR beta chain was determined in a study of Tregs in tolerant kidney transplant recipients. The data were produced by immunoSEQ multiplex PCR, yet TCRdb's version contains in-frame clones alone and is incomplete. The data show some 66,000 clones, with roughly 90% seen just once and roughly 9.8% held by the top ten. Germline-derived CDR1 and CDR2 are MNHEY and SVGAGI. CDR3 length: 15 amino acids. Trimming removed 6 bases from V and 7 bases from J; junction bases left unmatched: 12. Notes on this clone: Its cognate antigen is unknown.

Study-wide points: Antigen-driven expansion was suggested because donor-specific Tregs expanded more than all Tregs in tolerant patients.

The source material was CD8+ T cells from blood, sampled before the transplant. This sequence joins TRBV6-5 and TRBJ1-5; 7 bases fit TRBD1. This TCR came from a human donor who received a combined kidney and bone marrow transplant. CDR3 loop: CASSRQGTSGQPQHF. Here the CDR3 DNA reads TGTGCCAGCAGCCGACAGGGAACTTCTGGGCAGCCCCAGCATTTT.